Presented here are 27 T cell receptor delta chains from one specimen sequenced in a study of Vδ1+ human thymocytes. The study, taken as a whole, reports: Thymic TRG and TRD repertoires appeared highly polyclonal.

What these receptors recognize is not known. The template was reverse-transcribed extracted RNA. Pooled V-gene forward primers with one constant-region reverse primer generated the CDR3 amplicons by multiplex PCR. TCRdb reanalysed the multiplex PCR reads with CATT. The sample shows 45,000 to 60,000 delta-chain clones, about 16% of them seen only once. What was sequenced was Vdelta1+ gamma-delta thymocytes from the thymus. Specified subset: FACS-sorted CD3+ TCRalphabeta- TCRVdelta1+ TCRVdelta2- thymocytes. The source of these receptors is a girl less than two years old who had congenital heart surgery.

This clone was seen a handful of times. This chain links TRDV1 with TRDJ1; TRDD3 aligns across 10 bases. CDR1 and CDR2 from the germline V gene are TSWWSYY and QGS. The length of the CDR3 is 19 residues. Germline trimming cut 3 bases from V and 4 bases from J; bases unmatched to any gene: 17. The CDR3 bases are TGTGCTCTTGGGGACTCAGCCATTTACTGGGGGATTCCGATCGATAAACTCATCTTT. It is translated as CALGDSAIYWGIPIDKLIF.

V gene TRDV1 combines with J gene TRDJ1, with 8 bases that match TRDD3. The ends lost 0 bases at V and 0 bases at J; junction bases unmatched: 24. The CDR3 length is 23 residues. The germline gives CDR1 TSWWSYY, CDR2 QGS. CDR3 residues: CALGELQDSPRLWGSSYTDKLIF. The CDR3 nucleotides are TGTGCTCTTGGGGAACTCCAGGACTCCCCTCGTCTCTGGGGGAGTTCCTACACCGATAAACTCATCTTT.

The rearrangement uses TRDV1 and TRDJ1, with 13 positions matching TRDD3. Trimming took 9 bases from V and 8 from J; bases not matched to a gene: 27. The CDR3 is 20 amino acids. Germline CDR1 is TSWWSYY and CDR2 is QGS. CDR3 loop: CALLGAPYPKYWGIRGKLIF. CDR3 bases: TGTGCTCTCCTGGGCGCTCCCTACCCAAAGTACTGGGGGATACGGGGGAAACTCATCTTT.

This clone turned up a few times. The chain joins TRDV1 to TRDJ1; D is possibly TRDD3 (6 bases). The CDR3 is 23 amino acids. Germline V gene data show CDR1 as TSWWSYY and CDR2 as QGS. V was clipped by 0 bases and J by 0 bases, with 32 bases between them. The CDR3 is CALGELPPSPSPGLWGYTDKLIF. The DNA of the CDR3 is TGTGCTCTTGGGGAACTTCCCCCCTCGCCCTCGCCTGGACTATGGGGATACACCGATAAACTCATCTTT.

The chain has TRDV1 and TRDJ1; D might be TRDD2 or TRDD3, each matching 5 bases. Trimming shortened V by 2 bases and J by 0 bases, and 28 bases separated the two germline ends. The CDR3 covers 21 residues. CDR1 is TSWWSYY, CDR2 QGS, per germline. In DNA, the CDR3 is TGTGCTCTTGGGGAAGGAGGGCCCCTACGCAGAGGGGGCTTGTACACCGATAAACTCATCTTT. Its translation is CALGEGGPLRRGGLYTDKLIF.

The rearrangement uses TRDV1 and TRDJ1; tentatively, D is TRDD3 (7 bases). Germline V gene data show CDR1 as TSWWSYY and CDR2 as QGS. Trimming took off 1 base at V and 6 bases at J, with 33 bases between the two ends. CDR3 size: 21 residues. In DNA, the CDR3 is TGTGCTCTTGGGGAACAATCCTACTCGGCTGGTGGATACGCGTATCCCTATAAACTCATCTTT. Translation: CALGEQSYSAGGYAYPYKLIF.

Ten or more counts support this clone. The gene calls are TRDV2 and TRDJ1; 13 bases map to TRDD3. Looked up from germline, CDR1 is GEAIGNYY and CDR2 is EKD. V was pared by 0 bases and J by 4 bases, with 19 bases of the junction left unmatched. The CDR3 loop spans 21 amino acids. CDR3: CACDTGARRTGGYAVHDKLIF. The CDR3 region has the DNA TGTGCCTGTGACACCGGGGCACGTCGTACTGGGGGATACGCGGTCCACGATAAACTCATCTTT.

J is TRDJ1 and V is TRDV2, with 9 nucleotides matching TRDD3. Trimming at V came to 0 bases and at J to 0 bases, leaving 19 bases not matched to a gene. This CDR3 region has 21 residues. CDR1 and CDR2 from the germline V gene are GEAIGNYY and EKD. The CDR3, as DNA: TGTGCCTGTGACACCAATTACTGGGGGACCCAGACGGGGATGTACACCGATAAACTCATCTTT. Its protein is CACDTNYWGTQTGMYTDKLIF.

The chain has TRDV1 and TRDJ1, with D perhaps TRDD3 (5 bases). This CDR3 has 16 amino acids. Trimming cost V 1 base and J 0 bases, with 12 bases left between them. The germline gives CDR1 TSWWSYY, CDR2 QGS. CDR3 nucleotides: TGTGCTCTTGGGGAACCCTGCGGGGACTACACCGATAAACTCATCTTT. Its protein product is CALGEPCGDYTDKLIF.

This clone occurred a few times. The rearrangement links TRDV1 to TRDJ1; 9 nucleotides agree with TRDD2. The CDR3 runs 24 residues. CDR1 is TSWWSYY, CDR2 QGS, per germline. The V and J ends lost 5 bases and 1 base, in that order; junction bases with no gene match: 32. The CDR3 nucleotides read TGTGCTCTTGGGAACCCCCCGAACACGGACCCTACCCTTCCTACTGTAGAAGGCACCGATAAACTCATCTTT. This gives the protein CALGNPPNTDPTLPTVEGTDKLIF.

This clone was picked up a small number of times. The DNA is omitted, as the CDR3 cannot be located on it reliably, and the CDR3 follows TCRdb's listing. The rearrangement uses TRDV1 and TRDJ1; the table's D call, TRDD3, was not checked against the DNA. Germline values: CDR1 TSWWSYY, CDR2 QGS. The CDR3 contains 17 residues when both ends are counted. The CDR3 loop reads CALGDWGSTGGFDKLIF.

This clone turned up a few times. The rearrangement joins TRDV2 to TRDJ1, with TRDD3 matching 13 bases. The CDR3 sequence is 19 residues long. Germline values: CDR1 GEAIGNYY, CDR2 EKD. V shed 1 base, J shed 0 bases, and the junction held 10 bases outside the gene matches. Here the CDR3 reads CACDTGGTGGYGDTDKLIF. As DNA, the CDR3 is TGTGCCTGTGACACAGGGGGTACTGGGGGATACGGGGACACCGATAAACTCATCTTT.

J is TRDJ1 and V is TRDV1; 7 bases fit TRDD3. The CDR3 sequence is 21 residues long. The J segment lost 0 bases and the V segment lost 9 bases, leaving 28 bases of the junction unmatched. Germline values: CDR1 TSWWSYY, CDR2 QGS. CDR3 amino acids: CALAYVPNTGDSTLYTDKLIF. The CDR3 DNA reads as TGTGCTCTGGCCTACGTACCGAATACTGGGGATTCAACCTTGTACACCGATAAACTCATCTTT.

This clone came up a few times. J is TRDJ1 and V is TRDV1; 9 bases match TRDD3. The CDR3 totals 22 residues. Germline V CDR1 and CDR2: TSWWSYY, QGS. V lost 0 bases and J lost 0; bases outside the gene matches: 20. CDR3: CALGELSPPSRSGGWYTDKLIF. The CDR3 nucleotides are TGTGCTCTTGGGGAACTTTCGCCCCCTTCACGCTCTGGGGGATGGTACACCGATAAACTCATCTTT.

As for this clone: A read error may account for a junction end that differs from germline. The chain couples TRDV2 to TRDJ1; 10 bases agree with TRDD3. Germline values: CDR1 GEAIGNYY, CDR2 EKD. The CDR3 runs 20 residues. The CDR3 here is CACGTEDWGIPGSESDKLIF. CDR3 in DNA: TGTGCCTGTGGCACCGAGGATTGGGGGATACCAGGGTCCGAGTCCGATAAACTCATCTTT.

This sequence joins TRDV1 and TRDJ1; TRDD3 agrees at 11 bases. CDR3 length: 21 amino acids. The ends lost 3 bases at V and 0 bases at J; junction bases unmatched: 18. CDR1 and CDR2 (germline): TSWWSYY, QGS. CDR3 coding DNA: TGTGCTCTTGGGGACACCTTAAAGGGTCTGGGGGATACCGCAGACACCGATAAACTCATCTTT. Residues: CALGDTLKGLGDTADTDKLIF.

The chain uses TRDV1 and TRDJ1, with D perhaps matching TRDD3 (6 bases). This CDR3 spans 16 amino acids. Trimming took off 1 base at V and 5 bases at J, with 17 bases between the two ends. CDR1 and CDR2 (germline): TSWWSYY, QGS. CDR3 loop: CALGEPTRILMDKLIF. DNA for the CDR3: TGTGCTCTTGGGGAACCTACGAGGATACTCATGGATAAACTCATCTTT.

This sequence joins TRDV1 and TRDJ1; the match to TRDD3 covers 8 bases. CDR1 and CDR2 (germline): TSWWSYY, QGS. The trim removed 3 bases at V and 4 bases at J, leaving 13 bases unmatched. CDR3 size: 17 residues. CDR3 residues: CALGDTTGGLGGDKLIF. CDR3 in DNA: TGTGCTCTTGGGGATACTACTGGGGGCCTCGGGGGCGATAAACTCATCTTT.

This clone was observed a few times. The sample contains more than one DNA sequence encoding this CDR3. The chain carries TRDV1 and TRDJ1; possible D gene TRDD3, 6 bases. V was trimmed by 5 bases and J by 8 bases, leaving 24 bases between them. The germline CDR1 and CDR2 sequences are TSWWSYY and QGS. This CDR3 comprises 16 residues. The CDR3: CALGKGGLRGSVKLIF. CDR3 bases: TGTGCTCTTGGGAAGGGGGGCCTGCGGGGATCTGTGAAACTCATCTTT.

The V gene is TRDV1, the J gene TRDJ1; TRDD3 aligns across 8 bases. V trimming: 4 bases; J trimming: 3 bases; junction bases outside the gene matches: 13. CDR3 length: 17 amino acids. The germline CDR1 and CDR2 sequences are TSWWSYY and QGS. The DNA for the CDR3 is TGTGCTCTTGGGGTTACGCCCCCAGGGGATACCTCCGATAAACTCATCTTT. Its protein product is CALGVTPPGDTSDKLIF.

This rearrangement joins TRDV1 to TRDJ1, with 12 bases aligning to TRDD3. CDR3 length equals 15 residues. Germline V gene sequence: CDR1 TSWWSYY, CDR2 QGS. The CDR3 nucleotides are TGTGCCCTCACACCACTTACTGGGGGATACAATAAACTCATCTTT. Protein: CALTPLTGGYNKLIF.

With respect to this clone: The junction shows a germline mismatch at one end, possibly a read error. This chain links TRDV1 with TRDJ1; no clear D. Germline CDR1 and CDR2: TSWWSYY and QGS. The CDR3 totals 15 residues. CDR3 sequence: CALGKLNLYTDKLIF. CDR3 nucleotides: TGTGCTCTTGGGAAACTAAACCTTTACACCGATAAACTCATCTTT.

This clone was detected once. This chain links TRDV1 with TRDJ1; 8 nucleotides agree with TRDD3. The CDR3 has 21 residues. With 3 bases clipped from V and 1 base from J, the junction kept 22 bases outside the gene matches. Germline V gives CDR1 TSWWSYY, CDR2 QGS. CDR3 in DNA: TGTGCTCTTGGGGACTATACCCAAGGGTACTGGGGGCTTCTTGGCACCGATAAACTCATCTTT. This sequence encodes CALGDYTQGYWGLLGTDKLIF.

This clone has just a few counts. This chain links TRDV1 with TRDJ1; TRDD3 agrees at 10 bases. This CDR3 contains 24 residues. Unmatched junction bases numbered 25, after V lost 0 bases and J lost 0 bases. Germline V gene sequence: CDR1 TSWWSYY, CDR2 QGS. The CDR3 nucleotides read TGTGCTCTTGGGGAACTAAGTTCGACGGGGCCCCTTCGGAGGGGGATACGCGACACCGATAAACTCATCTTT. Its protein is CALGELSSTGPLRRGIRDTDKLIF.

This chain joins TRDV3 and TRDJ1, with 9 bases matching TRDD3. J lost 3 bases, V lost 5 bases, and 16 bases had no gene match. The length of the CDR3 is 16 residues. CDR1 is TVYSNPD and CDR2 is GDNSRS in the germline V gene (reference sequence). The CDR3 is CAPSPGGIPGADKLIF. Here the CDR3 DNA reads TGTGCCCCGTCTCCAGGGGGGATACCTGGAGCCGATAAACTCATCTTT.

The chain links TRDV1 to TRDJ1, with TRDD3 matching 12 bases. The V segment lost 0 bases and the J segment 3 bases; nucleotides outside the gene matches: 5. The CDR3 extends over 17 amino acids. The V gene's germline CDR1 is TSWWSYY and CDR2 QGS. As DNA, the CDR3 is TGTGCTCTTGGGGAACTCCCACTGGGGGATACCTCCGATAAACTCATCTTT. Residues: CALGELPLGDTSDKLIF.

This clone appeared a few times. The J gene is TRDJ1, the V gene TRDV1, with 7 bases lining up with TRDD3. This CDR3 is built from 17 residues. The ends lost 4 bases at V and 6 bases at J; junction bases unmatched: 17. CDR1 is TSWWSYY, CDR2 QGS, per germline. CDR3 nucleotides: TGTGCTCTTGGGGGTTCTATGAGAACTGGGGCTGGTTATAAACTCATCTTT. It translates to CALGGSMRTGAGYKLIF.